This TCR beta chain emerged from a study of CDR3 diversity in severe acne. The trim removed 8 bases at V and 9 bases at J, leaving 10 bases unmatched. This CDR3 has 13 residues. Germline CDR1 MNHEY, CDR2 SVGAGI. Each CDR3 protein gets one entry after TCRdb re-called the PCR reads with MiXCR. The sample records more than 80,000 distinct CDR3 sequences, approximately 49% being singletons. This clonotype was recorded once. The specimen sequenced was blood. The clonotype comes from a male donor with severe acne vulgaris. The V gene is TRBV6-5, the J gene TRBJ2-1; 7 bases map to TRBD1. The DNA of the CDR3 is TGTGCCAGCGGGATCTCAGGGGGTAGTGAGCAGTTCTTC. The encoded protein is CASGISGGSEQFF.